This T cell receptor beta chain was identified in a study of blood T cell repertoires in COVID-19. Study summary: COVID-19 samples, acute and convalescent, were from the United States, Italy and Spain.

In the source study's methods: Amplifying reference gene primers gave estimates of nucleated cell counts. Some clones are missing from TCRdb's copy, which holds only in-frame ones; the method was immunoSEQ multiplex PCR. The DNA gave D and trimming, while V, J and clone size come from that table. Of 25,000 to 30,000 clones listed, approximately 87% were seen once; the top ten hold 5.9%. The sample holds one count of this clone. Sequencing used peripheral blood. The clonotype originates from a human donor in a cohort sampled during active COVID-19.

The CDR3 loop is CASSQGPGLAGGNEQFF. The DNA of the CDR3 is TGTGCCAGCAGCCAAGGCCCCGGACTAGCGGGGGGTAATGAGCAGTTCTTC. The gene calls are TRBV3-1 (or the pseudogene TRBV3-2) and TRBJ2-1; TRBD2 aligns across 14 bases. The J segment lost 7 bases and the V segment lost 1 base, leaving 6 bases of the junction unmatched. CDR3 length: 17 residues. Germline V gene sequence: CDR1 LGHDT, CDR2 YNNKEL (reference sequence).